These T cell receptor beta chains were read from a single sample in a study of blood T cell repertoires in COVID-19. Clones were sequenced by immunoSEQ multiplex PCR, and TCRdb holds only the in-frame ones, with some missing. The table shows 150,000 to 200,000 clones, with just over 85% occurring only once. Sequenced material: peripheral blood. Source of these receptors: a man aged 50 to 59 with active or convalescent COVID-19. Each CDR3 is given without its conserved first and last residue. A D gene is named only where the DNA matches it firmly. Clone size is shown for a subset of rows, as once, few, many or a class of expanded clone.

TRBD1 . TRBJ1-1 TRBV7-2 ASSPNAEAGGVAF
. . TRBJ1-2 TRBV12-3/TRBV12-4 ASSASANYGYT
TRBD1 . TRBJ1-2 TRBV5-1 ASSSGTGVGGYT
. . TRBJ2-2 TRBV6-5 ASSSRTGELF
TRBD1 few TRBJ2-7 TRBV27 ASSDSPGQVLYEQY
TRBD1 . TRBJ2-1 TRBV24-1 ATSDSGTGTYNEQF
TRBD2 . TRBJ2-3 TRBV5-1 ASSFSQREGTDTQY
TRBD1 once TRBJ2-1 TRBV24-1 ATKAHGQGPSYNEQF
TRBD2 . TRBJ2-5 TRBV3-1/TRBV3-2 ASLHREGGQTQY
. . TRBJ1-4 TRBV11-3 ASSLQQTTNEKLF
TRBD1 . TRBJ2-5 TRBV7-6 ASSTQGAWETQY
. . TRBJ2-7 TRBV5-1 ASSSGHQPYEQY
TRBD1 once TRBJ1-5 TRBV19 ASTRQGAHQPQH
. . TRBJ1-5 TRBV6-5 ASSYSGSEQPQH
TRBD1 . TRBJ1-1 TRBV7-9 ASSFYRGLEAF
TRBD1 . TRBJ2-1 TRBV28 ASRFTGGTYNEQF
TRBD1 . TRBJ1-2 TRBV18 ASSPGQGPDYGYT
. . TRBJ1-3 TRBV4-3 ASSQDFADSGNTIY
TRBD1 . TRBJ2-3 TRBV2 ASRPRGQGGTDTQY
. . TRBJ2-7 TRBV28 ASLAGTYSYEQY
TRBD2 . TRBJ2-1 TRBV9 ASSTRTSGGANEQF